This T cell receptor (beta chain) was recorded in a study of cytomegalovirus exposure and HLA in healthy donors. Germline V lookup: CDR1 SEHNR, CDR2 FQNEAQ (reference sequence). Unmatched junction bases numbered 9, after V lost 3 bases and J lost 9 bases. CDR3 size: 15 residues. Study-level results: There were 150 to 200 TCR beta chains listed as cytomegalovirus-associated. Under in vitro conditions, three CMV-associated chains were confirmed as specific for CMV antigens.

The assay was immunoSEQ multiplex PCR, and TCRdb's table has in-frame clones only and misses some. In the table there are fewer than 400,000 clones, about nine tenths of which are singletons. Regarding this clone: Its antigen is currently unknown.

This chain connects TRBV7-9 to TRBJ2-7; 12 bases line up with TRBD1. Sequencing used PBMCs. The sequence came from a woman aged 18-29 years in good health and CMV-seronegative. CDR3 DNA: TGTGCCAGCAGCTTCGCCGGGACAGGGGGCGTGGGGCAGTACTTC. It encodes CASSFAGTGGVGQYF.